The rows below give T cell receptor beta chains drawn from one sample of a study of CD8 T cells in Susac syndrome. TCRdb recomputed calls from the immunoSEQ multiplex PCR reads with MiXCR, one row per CDR3 protein. The sample records about 140,000 distinct CDR3 sequences, around 95% being singletons. Input material: CD4+ T cells from PBMCs. The source is a human donor with Susac syndrome. CDR3s include the opening cysteine and the closing phenylalanine or tryptophan. Fields, in order: V gene, clone size, D gene, J gene, CDR3 DNA, CDR3 protein. D genes are given only for firm matches. Clone size appears in some rows only: once, few, many, or a class for an expanded clone.

TRBV5-1	-	-	TRBJ1-3	TGCGCCAGCAGCTCCAACTCCTTTCCTGGAAACACCATATATTTT	CASSSNSFPGNTIYF
TRBV20-1	-	TRBD1	TRBJ1-5	TGCAGTGGAAAGGGACAGGGGGAATATCAGCCCCAGCATTTT	CSGKGQGEYQPQHF
TRBV2	-	-	TRBJ2-6	TGTGCCAGCAGTGCGACCGGTTTAGGGGCCAACGTCCTGACTTTC	CASSATGLGANVLTF
TRBV11-2	-	-	TRBJ2-3	TGTGCCAGCAGCTTAGATTTGGGGCAGGATACGCAGTATTTT	CASSLDLGQDTQYF
TRBV20-1	-	-	TRBJ2-7	TGCAGTGCTACCCCGGCAGGGGGGGTCGAGCAGTACTTC	CSATPAGGVEQYF
TRBV5-4	once	TRBD1	TRBJ2-3	TGTGCCAGCAGCCCGACAGGGGGCAAAGATACGCAGTATTTT	CASSPTGGKDTQYF
TRBV7-3	-	TRBD1	TRBJ2-5	TGTGCCAGCAGCCCGAACAGGGGCGGGGAGACCCAGTACTTC	CASSPNRGGETQYF
TRBV30	-	-	TRBJ1-1	TGTGCCTGGAGCCAAGACCAGGGCGTGGACACTGAAGCTTTCTTT	CAWSQDQGVDTEAFF
TRBV3-1	-	-	TRBJ2-4	TGTGCCAGCAGCCAATTAGACTTCAAAAACATTCAGTACTTC	CASSQLDFKNIQYF
TRBV15	-	TRBD2	TRBJ2-4	TGTGCCACCAGCGACCTTATCAGGCTAGCGGGGGGTAAAAACATTCAGTACTTC	CATSDLIRLAGGKNIQYF
TRBV30	-	-	TRBJ2-6	TGTGCCTGGAGAAGTTTCGGTGGGGCCAACGTCCTGACTTTC	CAWRSFGGANVLTF
TRBV2	-	-	TRBJ1-5	TGTGCCAGCAGTGAGGGTCCCACAGTAAATCAGCCCCAGCATTTT	CASSEGPTVNQPQHF
TRBV6-5	-	-	TRBJ2-7	TGTGCCACATCCAGGGATCTCACCTCCTACGAGCAGTACTTC	CATSRDLTSYEQYF
TRBV14	-	-	TRBJ2-7	TGTGCCAGCAGCCAAGAACTGGACAACTTCTACGAGCAGTACTTC	CASSQELDNFYEQYF
TRBV5-5	-	TRBD2	TRBJ2-3	TGTGCCAGCAGCTTCTCGGGACTAGCGGACACAGATACGCAGTATTTT	CASSFSGLADTDTQYF
TRBV29-1	-	-	TRBJ2-2	TGCAGCGTTGGGGAGGCAGCCTATACCTCCGGGGAGCTGTTTTTT	CSVGEAAYTSGELFF
TRBV15	-	TRBD2	TRBJ2-1	TGTGCCACCAGCAGAGGTCAAGCGGGGGCCGACAATGAGCAGTTCTTC	CATSRGQAGADNEQFF
TRBV20-1	-	-	TRBJ1-2	TGCAGTGCTAGAGAAGCAGGGGAAGGCTACACCTTC	CSAREAGEGYTF
TRBV20-1	-	TRBD2	TRBJ2-1	TGCAGTGCTAGCGAGAGACTAGCGGGGGGCAATGAGCAGTTCTTC	CSASERLAGGNEQFF
TRBV20-1	-	-	TRBJ1-3	TGCAGTGCCGTCCAGGGTTGGGACCACACCATATATTTT	CSAVQGWDHTIYF
TRBV4-1	-	TRBD2	TRBJ2-3	TGCGCCAGCAGCTCGGGACTAGCGGGCATGGAGTTGGATACGCAGTATTTT	CASSSGLAGMELDTQYF
TRBV18	-	TRBD1	TRBJ2-7	TGTGCCAGCTCACTTGACAGGGGATCTGGCGAGCAGTACTTC	CASSLDRGSGEQYF
TRBV30	-	-	TRBJ2-5	TGTGCCTGGAGGTCGGGGCATTTCAAGACCCAGTACTTC	CAWRSGHFKTQYF
TRBV7-2	-	-	TRBJ1-2	TGTGCCAGCAGCTTCTCCAGGGCGGACTATGGCTACACCTTC	CASSFSRADYGYTF